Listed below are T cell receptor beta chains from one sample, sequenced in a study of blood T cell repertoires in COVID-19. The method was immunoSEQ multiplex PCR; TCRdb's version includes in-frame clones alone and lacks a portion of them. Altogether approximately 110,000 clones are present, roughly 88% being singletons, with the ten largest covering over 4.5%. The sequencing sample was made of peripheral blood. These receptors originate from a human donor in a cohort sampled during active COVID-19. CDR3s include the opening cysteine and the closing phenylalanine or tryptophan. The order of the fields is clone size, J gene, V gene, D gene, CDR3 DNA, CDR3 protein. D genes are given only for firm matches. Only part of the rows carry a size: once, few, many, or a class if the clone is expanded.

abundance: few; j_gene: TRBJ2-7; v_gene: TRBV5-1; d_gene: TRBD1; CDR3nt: TGCGCCAGCAGCGCGGGACAGGGGGCTTACGAGCAGTACTTC; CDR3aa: CASSAGQGAYEQYF
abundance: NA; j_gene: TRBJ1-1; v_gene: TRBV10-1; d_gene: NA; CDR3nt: TGCGCCAGCAGGTCAGGCCCCGGCACTGAAGCTTTCTTT; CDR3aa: CASRSGPGTEAFF
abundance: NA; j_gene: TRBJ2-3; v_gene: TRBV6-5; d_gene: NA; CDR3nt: TGTGCCAGCAGCTACATCGCGAGAACGGGTACGCAGTATTTT; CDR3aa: CASSYIARTGTQYF
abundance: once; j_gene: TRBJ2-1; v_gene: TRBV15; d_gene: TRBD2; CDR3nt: TGTGCCACCAGCATAGCGGGAGGATCCTCCAATGAGCAGTTCTTC; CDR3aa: CATSIAGGSSNEQFF
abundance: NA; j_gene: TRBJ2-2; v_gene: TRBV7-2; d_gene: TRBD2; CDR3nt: TGTGCCAGCAGCCCAGTAGGGCGGGAGCCCCGGGAGCTGTTTTTT; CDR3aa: CASSPVGREPRELFF
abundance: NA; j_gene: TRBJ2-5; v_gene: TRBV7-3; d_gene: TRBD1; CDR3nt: TGTGCCAGCAGCTTCGGGACAGGGGGAGAGACCCAGTACTTC; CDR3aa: CASSFGTGGETQYF
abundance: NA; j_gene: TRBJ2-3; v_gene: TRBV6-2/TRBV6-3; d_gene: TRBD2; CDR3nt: TGTGCCAGCACCCCTAGACTAGCGGGAGATATGGGCACAGATACGCAGTATTTT; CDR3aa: CASTPRLAGDMGTDTQYF
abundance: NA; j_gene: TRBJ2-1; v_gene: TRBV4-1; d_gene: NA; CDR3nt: TGCGCCAGCAGCCAAGGGGCATGGGGAGACAATGAGCAGTTCTTC; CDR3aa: CASSQGAWGDNEQFF
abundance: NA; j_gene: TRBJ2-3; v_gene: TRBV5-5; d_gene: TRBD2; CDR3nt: TGTGCCAGCAGCTTGGGGTTTTCGGGACTAGCGGGAGGTACAGATACGCAGTATTTT; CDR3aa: CASSLGFSGLAGGTDTQYF
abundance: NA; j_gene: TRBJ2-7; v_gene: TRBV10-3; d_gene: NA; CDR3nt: TGTGCCATCAGCCCCGCTGGCGACTTGAGCTCCTACGAGCAGTACTTC; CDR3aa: CAISPAGDLSSYEQYF
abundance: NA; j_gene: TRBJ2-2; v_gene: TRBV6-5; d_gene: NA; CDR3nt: TGTGCCAGCAGTTGGGGCCAAGTTGACGGGGAGCTGTTTTTT; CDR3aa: CASSWGQVDGELFF
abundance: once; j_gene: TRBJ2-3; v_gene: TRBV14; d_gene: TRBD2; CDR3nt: TGTGCCAGCAGCCTGACTAGCGGGAGCCCCCCAGATACGCAGTATTTT; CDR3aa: CASSLTSGSPPDTQYF
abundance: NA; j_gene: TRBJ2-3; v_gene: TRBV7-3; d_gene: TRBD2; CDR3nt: TGTGCCAGCAGCTTAAGGCAGAAGACTAGCGGAGAAACAGATACGCAGTATTTT; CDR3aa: CASSLRQKTSGETDTQYF
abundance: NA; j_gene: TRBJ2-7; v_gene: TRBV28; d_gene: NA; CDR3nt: TGTGCCAGCAGGGGGGCTTACGAGCAGTACTTC; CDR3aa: CASRGAYEQYF
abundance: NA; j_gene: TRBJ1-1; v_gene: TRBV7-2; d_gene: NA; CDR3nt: TGTGCCAGCAGTTCACCGAAGAGAGTCGTGGCTTTCTTT; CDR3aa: CASSSPKRVVAFF
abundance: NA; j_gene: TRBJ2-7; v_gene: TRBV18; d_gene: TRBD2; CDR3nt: TGTGCCAGCTCACCTCTATCAAGCGGGAGCTCCTACGAGCAGTACTTC; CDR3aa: CASSPLSSGSSYEQYF
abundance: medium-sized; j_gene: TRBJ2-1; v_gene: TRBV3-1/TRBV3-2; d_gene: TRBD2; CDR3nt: TGTGCCAGCAGCCAAGTCACTGAGCGGGAGGGCCACTGGGCGGAGCAGTTCTTC; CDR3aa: CASSQVTEREGHWAEQFF
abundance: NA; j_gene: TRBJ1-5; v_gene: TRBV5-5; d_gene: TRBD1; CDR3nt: TGTGCCAGCAGCTCGGGACAGGGGATTAAGCCCCAGCATTTT; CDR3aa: CASSSGQGIKPQHF
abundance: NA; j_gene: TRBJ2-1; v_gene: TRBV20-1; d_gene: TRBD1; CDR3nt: TGCAGTGCTAGTAAGGGGGCATCCTACAATGAGCAGTTCTTC; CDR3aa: CSASKGASYNEQFF
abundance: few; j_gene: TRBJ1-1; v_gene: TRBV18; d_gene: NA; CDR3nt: TGTGCCAGCACACGACAGGAGCACACTGAAGCTTTCTTT; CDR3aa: CASTRQEHTEAFF
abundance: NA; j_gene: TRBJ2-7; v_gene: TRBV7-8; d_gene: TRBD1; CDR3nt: TGTGCCAGCAGCCTAGGACAGGGAGCCGACGAGCAGTACTTC; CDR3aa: CASSLGQGADEQYF
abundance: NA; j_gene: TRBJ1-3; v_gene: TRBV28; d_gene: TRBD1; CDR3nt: TGTGCCAGCAATCAGGGACAGTTCGGAAACACCATATATTTT; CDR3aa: CASNQGQFGNTIYF
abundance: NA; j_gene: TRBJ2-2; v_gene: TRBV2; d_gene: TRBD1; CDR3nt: TGTGCCATACTCCCAGGGGGCGTTGGGGACGGGGAGCTGTTTTTT; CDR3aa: CAILPGGVGDGELFF
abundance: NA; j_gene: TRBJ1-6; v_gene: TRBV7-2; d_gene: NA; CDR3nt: TGTGCCAGCAGCACGACACGTCGGAATTCACCCCTCCACTTT; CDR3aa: CASSTTRRNSPLHF
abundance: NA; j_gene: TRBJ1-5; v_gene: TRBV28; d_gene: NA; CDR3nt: TGTGCCAGCAGTTCCGGAGTAAGGGGCGAAAGTCAGCCCCAGCATTTT; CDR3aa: CASSSGVRGESQPQHF
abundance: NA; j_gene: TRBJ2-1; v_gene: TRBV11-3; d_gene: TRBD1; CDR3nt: TGTGCCAGCAGCCGCTTGGGGACAGGGAATGTCAATGAGCAGTTCTTC; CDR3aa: CASSRLGTGNVNEQFF
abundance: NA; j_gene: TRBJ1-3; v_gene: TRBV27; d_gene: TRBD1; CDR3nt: TGTGCCAGCAGCGTTAGGACAGGGTACTCTGGAAACACCATATATTTT; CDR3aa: CASSVRTGYSGNTIYF
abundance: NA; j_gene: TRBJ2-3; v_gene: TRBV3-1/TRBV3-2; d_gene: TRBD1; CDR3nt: TGTGCCAGCAGCCAAGACAGGGGGCCTACAGATACGCAGTATTTT; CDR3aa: CASSQDRGPTDTQYF
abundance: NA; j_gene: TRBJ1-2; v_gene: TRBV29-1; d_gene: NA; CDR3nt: TGCAGCGTTGAAGATCTTTCTTCAGAGGCGTCACAGGGCAGGTTGGTCTATGGCTACACCTTC; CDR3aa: CSVEDLSSEASQGRLVYGYTF
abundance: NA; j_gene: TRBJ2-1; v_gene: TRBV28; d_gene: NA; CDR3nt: TGTGCCAGCAGTTTAGGGCCGGTCTACAATGAGCAGTTCTTC; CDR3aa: CASSLGPVYNEQFF
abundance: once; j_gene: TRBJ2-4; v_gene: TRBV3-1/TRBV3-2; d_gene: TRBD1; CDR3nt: TGTGCCAGCAGCCCGACCGGGACAGGGGCCCTAGCCAAAAACATTCAGTACTTC; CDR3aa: CASSPTGTGALAKNIQYF
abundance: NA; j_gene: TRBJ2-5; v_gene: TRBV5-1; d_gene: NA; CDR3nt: TGCGCCAGCAGTCTTCGGAGGGGAGAGACCCAGTACTTC; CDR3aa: CASSLRRGETQYF
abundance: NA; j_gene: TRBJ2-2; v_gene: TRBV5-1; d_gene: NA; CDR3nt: TGCGCCAGCAGCTTGTTGGCGAGGACCGGGGAGCTGTTTTTT; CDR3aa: CASSLLARTGELFF
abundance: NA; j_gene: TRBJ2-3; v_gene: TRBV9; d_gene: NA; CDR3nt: TGTGCCAGCAGCGTAGTAAGAGGCACAGATACGCAGTATTTT; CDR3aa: CASSVVRGTDTQYF